This is a list of T cell receptor beta chains from one sample in a study of shared clonotypes between healthy human individuals. Using immunoSEQ multiplex PCR, the repertoire was profiled, and TCRdb retains in-frame clones only, with some absent. The sample shows more than 550,000 clones, approximately 72% of them seen only once. Sequenced: memory CD4+ T cells sorted from blood. The receptors were gathered from a woman between 25 and 40 years old in good health. The CDR3 runs from the conserved cysteine through the conserved F or W. A D gene is named only where the DNA matches it firmly. Part of the rows lack a size; the others show once, few, many or a class for expanded clones.

abundance,len,j_gene,v_gene,d_gene,CDR3nt,CDR3aa
-,16,TRBJ1-1,TRBV27,TRBD1,TGTGCCAGCAGGACAATGAGACAGGGAACAATTTTTGAAGCTTTCTTT,CASRTMRQGTIFEAFF
-,15,TRBJ1-2,TRBV19,-,TGTGCCAGTAGTATATCGAAGGTCGGTGGAGATGGCTACACCTTC,CASSISKVGGDGYTF
-,14,TRBJ2-7,TRBV13,-,TGTGCCAGCAGCGGTACGGGTCGCCGTTACGAGCAGTACTTC,CASSGTGRRYEQYF
-,11,TRBJ1-2,TRBV29-1,-,TGCACCGGGTCCCACCCCTATGGCTACACCTTC,CTGSHPYGYTF
-,16,TRBJ2-7,TRBV7-8,TRBD2,TGTGCCAGCAGCTTCCGACTAGCGGGAATCCGCTACGAGCAGTACTTC,CASSFRLAGIRYEQYF
-,13,TRBJ2-7,TRBV27,-,TGTGCCAGCAGTTTAAAGGGAGAGTACGAGCAGTACTTC,CASSLKGEYEQYF
-,17,TRBJ2-1,TRBV14,TRBD2,TGTGCCAGCAGCCAAGATCTGGGCGGGAGGGCCCGGAATGAGCAGTTCTTC,CASSQDLGGRARNEQFF
-,13,TRBJ1-1,TRBV6-6,-,TGTGCCAGCAGTCCGCAGGGAGGGACTGAAGCTTTCTTT,CASSPQGGTEAFF
-,14,TRBJ1-1,TRBV5-1,-,TGCGCCAGCACCGAACAAACAGGGAGCTCTGAAGCTTTCTTT,CASTEQTGSSEAFF
-,17,TRBJ2-7,TRBV7-7,-,TGTGCCAGCAGCTCTACCGAGGACTTCCTCCTTACCTACGAGCAGTACTTC,CASSSTEDFLLTYEQYF
few,15,TRBJ2-5,TRBV5-6,TRBD2,TGTGCCAGCAGCTTGGACCTAGCGGGAAAAGAGACCCAGTACTTC,CASSLDLAGKETQYF
-,13,TRBJ1-4,TRBV19,TRBD1,TGTGCCAGTGGACAGGGGTATAATGAAAAACTGTTTTTT,CASGQGYNEKLFF
-,16,TRBJ2-3,TRBV28,TRBD1,TGTGCCAGCAGCCCGCCGACAGGGGGGGGCACAGATACGCAGTATTTT,CASSPPTGGGTDTQYF
-,17,TRBJ2-2,TRBV7-9,TRBD2,TGTGCCAGCAGCTCTCGCGGGAGGGCGGCGGGGACCGGGGAGCTGTTTTTT,CASSSRGRAAGTGELFF
-,15,TRBJ2-1,TRBV10-2,-,TGCGCCAGCAGTGAGTCCCAGCGGAAGAACAATGAGCAGTTCTTC,CASSESQRKNNEQFF
-,17,TRBJ2-1,TRBV11-2,TRBD2,TGTGCCAGCAGCTTTCGGTTTAGGGGCGGGAGTTACAATGAGCAGTTCTTC,CASSFRFRGGSYNEQFF
once,14,TRBJ2-3,TRBV6-1,-,TGTGCCAGCAGCTCGACTACCCAAGGCGCCTCGCAGTATTTT,CASSSTTQGASQYF
-,15,TRBJ1-2,TRBV28,-,TGTGCCAGCAGTCCCCCCGGCGGGTTGGGCTATGGCTACACCTTC,CASSPPGGLGYGYTF
-,15,TRBJ2-3,TRBV7-2,-,TGTGCCAGCAGCTTAGCAGGAAACCCACGGGATACGCAGTATTTT,CASSLAGNPRDTQYF
-,14,TRBJ1-1,TRBV5-6,-,TGTGCCAGCAGCTTATCCTTGCTGAACACTGAAGCTTTCTTT,CASSLSLLNTEAFF
many,14,TRBJ2-7,TRBV7-6,-,TGTGCCAGCAGCTTCGGACAAGAACCCTACGAGCAGTACTTC,CASSFGQEPYEQYF
-,15,TRBJ2-7,TRBV18,TRBD1,TGTGCCAGCTCACGGACCGGGACAGGTATCTACGAGCAGTACTTC,CASSRTGTGIYEQYF
-,15,TRBJ2-3,TRBV5-1,TRBD2,TGCGCCAGCAGCTTGGGCGGGAGGGCCTCAGATACGCAGTATTTT,CASSLGGRASDTQYF
-,15,TRBJ1-3,TRBV6-6,-,TGTGCCAGCAGCGAGGGACGCCGCTCTGGAAACACCATATATTTT,CASSEGRRSGNTIYF
-,15,TRBJ1-2,TRBV5-8,-,TGTGCCAGCAGAGCCGTCGGGGGGCGCCTGGGTGGCTACACCTTC,CASRAVGGRLGGYTF
-,13,TRBJ2-7,TRBV14,TRBD2,TGTGCCAGCAGCCCTAGCGGGAGATACGAGCAGTACTTC,CASSPSGRYEQYF
-,14,TRBJ1-1,TRBV6-5,-,TGTGCCAGCAGCCAGACAGGAGTTAACACTGAAGCTTTCTTT,CASSQTGVNTEAFF